Below are 30 T cell receptor beta chains sequenced from a single sample in a study of CD8+CD57+ T cells in acquired aplastic anemia. Patients chosen for sequencing had CD8+CD57+ cells that had expanded, as shown by flow cytometry. Using genomic DNA as the template, TCR beta VDJ and CDR3 profiling was carried out. TCRdb analysed the reads with MiXCR anew, one entry per CDR3 protein. The sample shows some 150,000 distinct CDR3 sequences, 65% to 75% of them seen only once. Material: sorted CD4+, CD8+, or CD8+CD57+ T cells (not recorded which) from PBMCs. These receptors were obtained from a human donor with aplastic anemia.

The chain is built from TRBV7-9 and TRBJ1-1, with D unresolved. V lost 1 base and J 1 base, leaving 10 bases between the germline ends. In germline, CDR1 is SEHNR, CDR2 FQNEAQ (reference sequence). The length of the CDR3 is 15 residues. The CDR3 region has the DNA TGTGCCAGCAGCTTAGGTGCACAACAGAACACTGAAGCTTTCTTT. Protein product: CASSLGAQQNTEAFF.

The chain uses TRBV15 and TRBJ1-5; D gene uncertain. V was shortened by 0 bases and J by 9 bases, with 15 bases between the two germline ends. This CDR3 spans 15 amino acids. CDR1 and CDR2 (germline): LNHNV, YYDKDF (reference sequence). The CDR3 loop reads CATSRDGQAGGPQHF. The CDR3 nucleotides read TGTGCCACCAGCAGAGATGGGCAGGCAGGAGGGCCCCAGCATTTT.

The chain uses TRBV10-3 and TRBJ2-1; tentative D call: TRBD2 (6 bases). Trimming left V 6 bases short and J 6 bases short, with 18 bases between. Germline values: CDR1 ENHRY, CDR2 SYGVKD. This CDR3 contains 15 residues. DNA for the CDR3: TGTGCCATCAGGGACCGCAGCGGGTCGGTCAATGAGCAGTTCTTC. Its translation is CAIRDRSGSVNEQFF.

The chain couples TRBV7-8 to TRBJ1-5; perhaps TRBD1 as D (5 bases). The CDR3 contains 15 residues. Germline V gene lookup returns CDR1 SGHVS and CDR2 FQNEAQ. V lost 0 bases to trimming and J lost 4 bases, with 10 bases between them. CDR3 bases: TGTGCCAGCAGCTTAGCTTGGGACGGGAATCAGCCCCAGCATTTT. Translating it yields CASSLAWDGNQPQHF.

This clonotype has more than one count but fewer than ten. The gene calls are TRBV7-8 and TRBJ2-7; possibly TRBD2 for D (5 bases). Germline values: CDR1 SGHVS, CDR2 FQNEAQ. The V and J ends lost 10 bases and 2 bases respectively, with 15 bases between them. The CDR3 is made up of 13 amino acids. In DNA form, the CDR3 reads TGTGCCACCCTCCGAGGGCTACCCTACGAGCAGTACTTC. This encodes CATLRGLPYEQYF.

The chain joins TRBV3-2 to TRBJ2-7. TRBV3-2 is given as a pseudogene. There are 15 residues in the CDR3. The CDR3, as DNA: TGTGCCAGCAGCCAAGCGGACAGGAGGCCTTACGAGCAGTACTTC. Its translation: CASSQADRRPYEQYF.

The chain has TRBV2 and TRBJ1-1; D not certain. The CDR3 has 15 residues. Trimming took off 1 base at V and 0 bases at J, with 9 bases between the two ends. From germline, CDR1 is SNHLY and CDR2 FYNNEI. The CDR3 spells CASSEVLVLNTEAFF. CDR3 sequence (DNA): TGTGCCAGCAGTGAAGTCTTGGTCCTGAACACTGAAGCTTTCTTT.

The V and J genes are TRBV2 and TRBJ2-5; D possibly corresponds to TRBD1 (5 bases). The germline gives CDR1 SNHLY, CDR2 FYNNEI. Trimming stripped 6 bases from V and 3 bases from J, with 8 bases between. CDR3 length: 12 residues. The CDR3 region is CASSRQKETQYF. CDR3 bases: TGTGCCAGCAGCCGACAGAAAGAGACCCAGTACTTC. Based on the CDR3 plus reference TRBV2 and TRBJ2-5, the full variable domain is EPEVTQTPSHQVTQMGQEVILRCVPISNHLYFYWYRQILGQKVEFLVSFYNNEISEKSEIFDDQFSVERPDGSNFTLKIRSTKLEDSAMYFCASSRQKETQYFGPGTRLLVL.

CDR3 DNA: TGCAGTGCGACTCTAGCGGGAGGCCTCACAGATACGCAGTATTTT. This gives the protein CSATLAGGLTDTQYF. The chain combines TRBV20-1 with TRBJ2-3; 11 nucleotides align to TRBD2. Germline CDR1 reads DFQATT; CDR2 reads SNEGSKA (reference sequence). V dropped 6 bases and J dropped 2; count of bases not matched to a gene: 7. This CDR3 spans 15 amino acids.

The chain employs TRBV7-3 and TRBJ1-1, with D perhaps TRBD1 (6 bases). The CDR3 spans 15 residues. CDR1 SGHTA and CDR2 FQGTGA come from the germline V gene. Trimming removed 4 bases from V and 5 bases from J, with 17 bases in between. Written as DNA, the CDR3 is TGTGCCAGCAGCTCCTCCGGGACACCCCCAACTGAAGCTTTCTTT. It translates to CASSSSGTPPTEAFF.

V is TRBV7-9 and J is TRBJ2-7; no clear D gene. Germline V gives CDR1 SEHNR, CDR2 FQNEAQ (reference sequence). The CDR3 runs 12 residues. The germline V and J ends were trimmed by 7 bases and 0 bases, with 7 bases remaining between them. CDR3 bases: TGTGCCAGCACCCCTGGCTCCTACGAGCAGTACTTC. Translation gives CASTPGSYEQYF.

In DNA form, the CDR3 reads TGCAGTGCTAGAGATTTCGCGGGGGTCAATGAGCAGTTCTTC. Translated: CSARDFAGVNEQFF. This chain uses TRBV20-1 with TRBJ2-1; 7 bases agree with TRBD2. With V trimmed by 0 bases and J by 6 bases, 5 bases remained unmatched. Germline assignment: CDR1 DFQATT and CDR2 SNEGSKA (reference sequence). The CDR3 has 14 residues.

The genes are TRBV20-1 and TRBJ2-2, with 8 bases that match TRBD2. CDR1 and CDR2 from the germline V gene are DFQATT and SNEGSKA (reference sequence). V was pared by 0 bases and J by 3 bases, with 6 bases of the junction left unmatched. The CDR3 totals 16 residues. CDR3 nucleotides: TGCAGTGCTAGAGATCTGGGTAGCGGGGACACCGGGGAGCTGTTTTTT. Encoded protein: CSARDLGSGDTGELFF.

This clonotype was found a few times. One junction end disagrees with the germline gene, perhaps due to a read error. The rearrangement joins TRBV7-7 to TRBJ2-5; D might be TRBD1 (5 bases). This CDR3 spans 13 amino acids. Germline-derived CDR1 and CDR2 are SSHAT and FNYEAQ (reference sequence). The CDR3 DNA follows: TGTGCTAGCAGCTCGGCAGGGCAAGAGACCCAGTACTTC. Translated: CASSSAGQETQYF.

This clonotype was observed a few times. This chain joins TRBV7-2 and TRBJ1-2; maybe TRBD1 (6 bases). Germline V lookup: CDR1 SGHTA, CDR2 FQGNSA. The CDR3 has 14 residues. The V end was cut by 5 bases, the J end by 7 bases, with 17 bases between. CDR3 nucleotide sequence: TGTGCCAGCAGCCGTTTAGGGGGGAGTGGTGGCTACACCTTC. The encoded protein is CASSRLGGSGGYTF.

The V gene is TRBV2, the J gene TRBJ2-2, with 9 bases fitting TRBD2. The CDR3 length is 16 residues. V was pared by 7 bases and J by 7 bases, with 13 bases of the junction left unmatched. Germline values: CDR1 SNHLY, CDR2 FYNNEI. CDR3 amino acids: CASIGIAGDRIGELFF. The DNA of the CDR3 is TGTGCCAGCATAGGTATAGCGGGAGATCGGATCGGGGAGCTGTTTTTT.

The chain recombines TRBV19 with TRBJ2-1; TRBD2 agrees at 9 bases. The V and J ends lost 5 bases and 3 bases, in that order; junction bases with no gene match: 2. The CDR3 is 14 residues long. The germline V gene has CDR1 LNHDA and CDR2 SQIVND (reference sequence). This chain's CDR3 is CASSWTSDYNEQFF. CDR3 DNA: TGTGCCAGTAGTTGGACTAGCGACTACAATGAGCAGTTCTTC.

The rearrangement links TRBV5-1 to TRBJ2-7, with TRBD1 matching 8 bases. The CDR3 covers 15 residues. The germline V gene encodes CDR1 SGHRS and CDR2 YFSETQ. The J segment lost 5 bases and the V segment lost 0 bases, leaving 7 bases of the junction unmatched. CDR3 region: CASSLGDRPGDEQYF. CDR3 sequence (DNA): TGCGCCAGCAGCTTGGGGGACAGGCCGGGGGACGAGCAGTACTTC. Variable domain in full (rest from reference TRBV5-1 and TRBJ2-7): KAGVTQTPRYLIKTRGQQVTLSCSPISGHRSVSWYQQTPGQGLQFLFEYFSETQRNKGNFPGRFSGRQFSNSRSEMNVSTLELGDSALYLCASSLGDRPGDEQYFGPGTRLTVT.

The J gene is TRBJ2-7, the V gene TRBV5-4; D possibly corresponds to TRBD1 (6 bases). Trimming took 0 bases from V and 3 from J, leaving 7 bases between them. The V gene's germline CDR1 is SGHNT and CDR2 YYREEE (reference sequence). This CDR3 region has 13 residues. CDR3 nucleotides: TGTGCCAGCAGCTTGGACAGGGTCTACGAGCAGTACTTC. It is translated as CASSLDRVYEQYF.

The genes are TRBV9 and TRBJ2-5; D call uncertain. Germline V gene sequence: CDR1 SGDLS, CDR2 YYNGEE. Deletions cut 3 bases from V and 1 base from J, with 19 bases between. This CDR3 is built from 17 residues. This chain's CDR3 is CASSGPVSQAVQETQYF. The CDR3 region has the DNA TGTGCCAGCAGCGGCCCGGTTAGTCAAGCAGTCCAAGAGACCCAGTACTTC.

This chain joins TRBV24-1 and TRBJ2-5; D may be TRBD2 (6 bases). Trimming pared 4 bases from V and 5 bases from J, leaving 10 bases between. This CDR3 has 13 residues. Germline V lookup: CDR1 KGHDR, CDR2 SFDVKD. The CDR3 nucleotides read TGTGCCACCAGTGACGGGAGTGACGAGACCCAGTACTTC. Its translation is CATSDGSDETQYF.

J is TRBJ1-1 and V is TRBV2, with unresolved D. Germline values: CDR1 SNHLY, CDR2 FYNNEI. This CDR3 is built from 15 residues. Trimming stripped 0 bases from V and 3 bases from J, with 11 bases between. The CDR3 reads CASSEALRTDTEAFF. The DNA of the CDR3 is TGTGCCAGCAGTGAAGCGCTTCGGACTGACACTGAAGCTTTCTTT.

The V and J genes are TRBV19 and TRBJ2-1; D not certain. Germline V gene data show CDR1 as LNHDA and CDR2 as SQIVND (reference sequence). V shed 8 bases and J shed 5 bases, with 25 bases lying between them. The CDR3 is made up of 17 amino acids. The DNA for the CDR3 is TGTGCCAGTGCTTTTACCAAAGGGTCTCGAGTCCACAATGAGCAGTTCTTC. This codes for CASAFTKGSRVHNEQFF.

This chain connects TRBV25-1 to TRBJ2-3; TRBD2 aligns across 8 bases. Trimming cost V 6 bases and J 0 bases; bases outside gene matches: 14. There are 18 residues in the CDR3. Germline V gene sequence: CDR1 MGHDK, CDR2 SYGVNS. CDR3 in amino acids: CASSQDRAGAYSTDTQYF. CDR3 DNA sequence: TGTGCCAGCAGCCAAGATCGAGCGGGGGCCTATAGCACAGATACGCAGTATTTT.

This chain uses TRBV19 with TRBJ2-3; 8 bases match TRBD1. The CDR3 extends over 17 amino acids. In germline, CDR1 is LNHDA, CDR2 SQIVND (reference sequence). Trimming took 4 bases from V and 3 from J; bases not matched to a gene: 12. The CDR3 DNA reads TGTGCCAGTAGTACAGTTCCGGGACAGGATAGAACAGATACGCAGTATTTT. It yields the protein CASSTVPGQDRTDTQYF.

This clonotype was seen a handful of times. This chain joins TRBV11-3 and TRBJ1-1; no reliable D call. This CDR3 is built from 8 residues. The germline gives CDR1 SGHNT, CDR2 YENEEA. V lost 11 bases, J lost 10 bases, and 8 bases lay in between. The CDR3 spells CAGQIAFF. In nucleotides, the CDR3 is TGTGCCGGTCAAATAGCTTTCTTT. Combining the CDR3 with reference TRBV11-3 and TRBJ1-1 gives the whole variable domain EAGVVQSPRYKIIEKKQPVAFWCNPISGHNTLYWYLQNLGQGPELLIRYENEEAVDDSQLPKDRFSAERLKGVDSTLKIQPAELGDSAVYLCAGQIAFFGQGTRLTVV.

Comment on this clonotype: Sequence at one end of the junction differs from germline and may be a read error. The CDR3 here is CASSSDVTDTQYF. CDR3 in DNA: TGTGCTAGCAGCTCCGACGTCACAGATACGCAGTATTTT. The gene calls are TRBV7-7 and TRBJ2-3; D is ambiguous. The germline V gene has CDR1 SSHAT and CDR2 FNYEAQ (reference sequence). The CDR3 sequence is 13 residues long.

The V call is TRBV9, the J call TRBJ2-2, with D possibly TRBD1 on 5 matching bases. The CDR3 length is 15 residues. Germline CDR1 SGDLS, CDR2 YYNGEE. Trimming left V 4 bases short and J 6 bases short, with 16 bases between. The CDR3 sequence: CASSFTGARSGELFF. CDR3 nucleotide sequence: TGTGCCAGCAGCTTCACAGGAGCGCGGTCCGGGGAGCTGTTTTTT.

This chain connects TRBV9 to TRBJ2-1; 13 bases map to TRBD2. V was clipped by 0 bases and J by 1 base; unmatched bases: 4. CDR3 length equals 18 residues. The germline V gene encodes CDR1 SGDLS and CDR2 YYNGEE. DNA for the CDR3: TGTGCCAGCAGCGTAGAGGCGGGACTAGCGGGATCCTACAATGAGCAGTTCTTC. Amino acid sequence: CASSVEAGLAGSYNEQFF.

This chain links TRBV25-1 with TRBJ1-4; TRBD1 might be the D (5 bases). The CDR3 is made up of 15 amino acids. Trimming took 3 bases from V and 9 from J, leaving 17 bases between them. Germline values: CDR1 MGHDK, CDR2 SYGVNS. In DNA form, the CDR3 reads TGTGCCAGCAGTGACTCTCGGGGGGAGGGGAAAAAACTGTTTTTT. Translated: CASSDSRGEGKKLFF.